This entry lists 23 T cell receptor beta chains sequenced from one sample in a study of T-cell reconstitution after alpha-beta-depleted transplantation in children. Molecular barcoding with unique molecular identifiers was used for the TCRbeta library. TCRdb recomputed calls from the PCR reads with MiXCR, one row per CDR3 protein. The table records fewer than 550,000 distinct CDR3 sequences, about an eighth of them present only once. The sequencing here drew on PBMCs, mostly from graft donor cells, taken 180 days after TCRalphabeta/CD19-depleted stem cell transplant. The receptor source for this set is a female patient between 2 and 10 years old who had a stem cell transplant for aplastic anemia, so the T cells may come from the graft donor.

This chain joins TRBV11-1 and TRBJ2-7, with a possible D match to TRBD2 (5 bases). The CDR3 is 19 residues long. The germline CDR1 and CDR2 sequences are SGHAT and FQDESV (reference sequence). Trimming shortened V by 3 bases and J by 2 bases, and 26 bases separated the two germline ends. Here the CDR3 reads CASSLVPFTGDTIPYEQYF. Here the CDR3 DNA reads TGTGCCAGCAGCTTGGTCCCTTTTACCGGGGATACTATTCCCTACGAGCAGTACTTC.

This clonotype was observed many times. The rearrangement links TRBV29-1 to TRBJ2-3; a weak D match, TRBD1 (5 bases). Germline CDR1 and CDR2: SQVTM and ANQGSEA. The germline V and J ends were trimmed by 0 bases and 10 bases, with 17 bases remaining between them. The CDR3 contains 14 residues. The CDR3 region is CSVEEGAVGLAQYF. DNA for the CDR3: TGCAGCGTTGAAGAAGGGGCAGTTGGGTTGGCGCAGTATTTT.

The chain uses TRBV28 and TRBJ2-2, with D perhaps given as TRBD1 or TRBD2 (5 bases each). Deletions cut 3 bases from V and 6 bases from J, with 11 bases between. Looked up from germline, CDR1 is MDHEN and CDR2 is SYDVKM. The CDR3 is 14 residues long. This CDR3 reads CASSFRDPPGELFF. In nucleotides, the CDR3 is TGTGCCAGCAGTTTTAGGGACCCCCCCGGGGAGCTGTTTTTT.

CDR3 amino acids: CASKGLDYGYTF. CDR3 bases: TGTGCCAGCAAAGGACTAGACTATGGCTACACCTTC. The chain carries TRBV10-3 and TRBJ1-2; no definite D call. Germline V lookup: CDR1 ENHRY, CDR2 SYGVKD. The CDR3 is 12 residues long. V dropped 10 bases and J dropped 3 bases, with 12 bases sitting between them.

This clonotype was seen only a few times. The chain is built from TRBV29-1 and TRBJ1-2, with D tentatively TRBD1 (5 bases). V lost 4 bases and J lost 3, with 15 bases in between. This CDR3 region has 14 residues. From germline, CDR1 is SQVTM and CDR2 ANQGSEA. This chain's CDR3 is CSVGTGGGYYGYTF. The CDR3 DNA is TGCAGCGTTGGGACCGGTGGGGGGTACTATGGCTACACCTTC.

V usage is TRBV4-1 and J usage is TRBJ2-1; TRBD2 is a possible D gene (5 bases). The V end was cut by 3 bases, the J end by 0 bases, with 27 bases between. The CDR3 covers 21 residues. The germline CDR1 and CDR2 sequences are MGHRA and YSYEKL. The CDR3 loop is CASSQTGRAGAGMSSYNEQFF. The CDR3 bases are TGCGCCAGCAGCCAGACGGGTAGGGCTGGTGCGGGTATGAGCTCCTACAATGAGCAGTTCTTC.

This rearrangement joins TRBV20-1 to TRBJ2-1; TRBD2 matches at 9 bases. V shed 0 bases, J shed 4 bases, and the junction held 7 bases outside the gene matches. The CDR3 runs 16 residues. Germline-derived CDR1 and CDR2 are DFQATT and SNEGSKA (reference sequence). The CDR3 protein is CSARDSGSGKYNEQFF. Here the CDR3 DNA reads TGCAGTGCTAGAGATAGCGGGAGCGGGAAGTACAATGAGCAGTTCTTC.

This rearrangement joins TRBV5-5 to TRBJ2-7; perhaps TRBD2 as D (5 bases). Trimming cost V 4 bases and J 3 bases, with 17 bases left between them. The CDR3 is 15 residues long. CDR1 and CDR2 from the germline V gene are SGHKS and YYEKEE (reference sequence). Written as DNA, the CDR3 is TGTGCCAGCAGCGTCGTACCCTCCGGAGGCTACGAGCAGTACGTC. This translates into CASSVVPSGGYEQYV.

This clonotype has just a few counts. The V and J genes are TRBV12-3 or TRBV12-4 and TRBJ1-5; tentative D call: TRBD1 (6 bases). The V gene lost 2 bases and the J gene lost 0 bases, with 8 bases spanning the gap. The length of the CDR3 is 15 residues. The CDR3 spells CASSLKGDSNQPQHF. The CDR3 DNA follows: TGTGCCAGCAGTTTAAAGGGGGATAGCAATCAGCCCCAGCATTTT.

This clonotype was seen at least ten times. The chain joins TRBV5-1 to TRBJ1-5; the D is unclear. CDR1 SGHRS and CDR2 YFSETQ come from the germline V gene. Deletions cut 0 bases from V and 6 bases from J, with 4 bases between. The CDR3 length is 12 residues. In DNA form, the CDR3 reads TGCGCCAGCAGCTTGGACGGTCAGCCCCAGCATTTT. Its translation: CASSLDGQPQHF.

CDR3 DNA sequence: TGTGCCAGCTCCCGGGGGGGGGGACCCACTGAAGCTTTCTTT. It yields the protein CASSRGGGPTEAFF. The chain joins TRBV14 to TRBJ1-1; tentative D call: TRBD1 (5 bases). Germline V gene sequence: CDR1 SGHDN, CDR2 FVKESK. This CDR3 spans 14 amino acids. V was trimmed by 8 bases and J by 4 bases, leaving 17 bases between them.

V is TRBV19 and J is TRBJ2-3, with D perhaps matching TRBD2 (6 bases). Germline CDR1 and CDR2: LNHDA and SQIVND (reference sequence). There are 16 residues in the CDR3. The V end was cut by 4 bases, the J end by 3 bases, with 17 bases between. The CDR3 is CASSKPQREWTDTQYF. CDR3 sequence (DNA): TGTGCCAGTAGTAAGCCCCAACGGGAGTGGACAGATACGCAGTATTTT.

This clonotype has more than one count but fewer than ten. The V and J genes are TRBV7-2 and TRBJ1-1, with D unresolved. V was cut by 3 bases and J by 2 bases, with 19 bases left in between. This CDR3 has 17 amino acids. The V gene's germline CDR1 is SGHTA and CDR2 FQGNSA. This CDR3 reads CASSLLLTGRLNTEAFF. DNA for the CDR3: TGTGCCAGCAGCTTGCTGCTCACCGGGAGACTAAACACTGAAGCTTTCTTT.

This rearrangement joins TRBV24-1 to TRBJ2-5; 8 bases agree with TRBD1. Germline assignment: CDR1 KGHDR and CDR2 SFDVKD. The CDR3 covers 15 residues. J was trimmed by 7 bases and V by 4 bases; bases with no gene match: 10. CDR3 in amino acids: CATSDARGPVGTQYF. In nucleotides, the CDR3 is TGTGCCACCAGTGACGCCAGGGGGCCCGTCGGGACCCAGTACTTC.

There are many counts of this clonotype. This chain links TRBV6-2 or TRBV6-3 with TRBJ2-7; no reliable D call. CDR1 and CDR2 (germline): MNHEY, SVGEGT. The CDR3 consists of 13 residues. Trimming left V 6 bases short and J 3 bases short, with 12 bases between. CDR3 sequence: CASRKGPVYEQYF. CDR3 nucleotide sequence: TGTGCCAGCAGGAAGGGCCCCGTCTACGAGCAGTACTTC.

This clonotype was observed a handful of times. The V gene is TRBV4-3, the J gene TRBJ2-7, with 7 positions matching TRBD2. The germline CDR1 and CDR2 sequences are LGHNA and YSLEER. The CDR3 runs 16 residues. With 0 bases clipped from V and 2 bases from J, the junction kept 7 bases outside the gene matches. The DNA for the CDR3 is TGCGCCAGCAGCCAAGATCGGGCGGGGGTACCCTACGAGCAGTACTTC. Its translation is CASSQDRAGVPYEQYF.

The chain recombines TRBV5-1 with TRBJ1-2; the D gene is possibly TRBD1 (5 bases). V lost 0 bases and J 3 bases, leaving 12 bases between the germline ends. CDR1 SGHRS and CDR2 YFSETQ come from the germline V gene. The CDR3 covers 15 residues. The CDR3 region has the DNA TGCGCCAGCAGCTTGGACACAGGTGTCTACTATGGCTACACCTTC. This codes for CASSLDTGVYYGYTF.

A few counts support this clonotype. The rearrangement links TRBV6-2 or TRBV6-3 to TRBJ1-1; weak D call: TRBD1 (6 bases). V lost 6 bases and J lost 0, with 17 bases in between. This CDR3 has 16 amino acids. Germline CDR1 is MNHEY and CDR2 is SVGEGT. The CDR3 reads CASSPGQHRMNTEAFF. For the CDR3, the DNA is TGTGCCAGCAGCCCCGGACAGCACAGAATGAACACTGAAGCTTTCTTT.

CDR3 coding DNA: TGTGCCAGCAGCGGAGACAGGGGATCCTACAATGAGCAGTTCTTC. This translates into CASSGDRGSYNEQFF. J is TRBJ2-1 and V is TRBV7-2; the match to TRBD1 covers 8 bases. V shed 5 bases, J shed 1 base, and the junction held 4 bases outside the gene matches. This CDR3 is 15 amino acids long. Germline V gene data show CDR1 as SGHTA and CDR2 as FQGNSA.

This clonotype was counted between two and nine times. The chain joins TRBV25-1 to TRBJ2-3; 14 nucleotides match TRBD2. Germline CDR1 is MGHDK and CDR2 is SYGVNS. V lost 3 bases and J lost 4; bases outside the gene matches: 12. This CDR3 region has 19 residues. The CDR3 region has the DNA TGTGCCAGCAGTGACCTCAGACTAGCGGGAGGGCGCGGGGCAGATACGCAGTATTTT. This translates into CASSDLRLAGGRGADTQYF.

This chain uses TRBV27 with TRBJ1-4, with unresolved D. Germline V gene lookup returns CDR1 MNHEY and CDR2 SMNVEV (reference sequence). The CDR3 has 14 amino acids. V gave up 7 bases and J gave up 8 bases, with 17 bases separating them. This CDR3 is CASKPTFRSEKLFF. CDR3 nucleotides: TGTGCCAGCAAACCGACATTTAGGTCCGAAAAACTGTTTTTT.

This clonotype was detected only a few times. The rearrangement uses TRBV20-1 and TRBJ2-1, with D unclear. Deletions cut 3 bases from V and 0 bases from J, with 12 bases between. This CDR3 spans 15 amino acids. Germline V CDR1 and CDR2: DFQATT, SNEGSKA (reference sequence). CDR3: CSARRLPSSYNEQFF. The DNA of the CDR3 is TGCAGTGCTAGGAGGCTACCCAGCTCCTACAATGAGCAGTTCTTC.

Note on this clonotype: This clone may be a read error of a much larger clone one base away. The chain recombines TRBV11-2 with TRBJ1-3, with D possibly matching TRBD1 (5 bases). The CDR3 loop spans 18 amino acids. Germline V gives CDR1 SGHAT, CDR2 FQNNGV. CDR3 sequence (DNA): TGTGCCAGCATCTTAGATCTCGCAGGGAAACCAACTGGAAACACCATATATTTT. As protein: CASILDLAGKPTGNTIYF.